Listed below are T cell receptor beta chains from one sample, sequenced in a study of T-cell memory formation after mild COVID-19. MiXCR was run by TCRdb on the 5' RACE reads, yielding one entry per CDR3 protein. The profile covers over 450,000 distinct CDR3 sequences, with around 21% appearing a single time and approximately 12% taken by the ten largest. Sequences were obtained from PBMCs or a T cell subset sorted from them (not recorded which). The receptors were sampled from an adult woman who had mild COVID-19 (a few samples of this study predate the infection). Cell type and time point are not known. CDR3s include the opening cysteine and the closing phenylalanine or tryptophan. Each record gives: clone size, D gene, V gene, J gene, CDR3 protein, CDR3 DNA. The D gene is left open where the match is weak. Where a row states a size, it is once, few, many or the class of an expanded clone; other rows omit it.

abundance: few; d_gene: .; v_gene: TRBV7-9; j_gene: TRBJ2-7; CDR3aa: CASSSSDAGTVPDSVYEQYF; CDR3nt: TGTGCCAGCAGCTCATCAGACGCGGGGACAGTCCCGGACTCAGTCTACGAGCAGTACTTC
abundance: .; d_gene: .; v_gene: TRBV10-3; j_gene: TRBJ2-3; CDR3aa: CAISELQDSTDTQYF; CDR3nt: TGTGCCATCAGTGAGTTACAGGACAGCACAGATACGCAGTATTTT
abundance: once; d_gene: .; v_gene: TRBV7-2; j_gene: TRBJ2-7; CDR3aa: CASSLVGKAHYEQYF; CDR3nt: TGTGCCAGCAGCTTAGTTGGAAAGGCGCACTACGAGCAGTACTTC
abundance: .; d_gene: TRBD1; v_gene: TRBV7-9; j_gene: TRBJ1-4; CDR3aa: CASRGWTGGRNEKLFF; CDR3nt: TGTGCCAGCAGGGGATGGACAGGGGGCCGGAATGAAAAACTGTTTTTT
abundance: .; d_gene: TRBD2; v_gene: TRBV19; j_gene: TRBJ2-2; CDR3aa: CASSKASGRALSGELFF; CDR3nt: TGTGCCAGTAGTAAGGCTAGCGGGAGGGCCCTTAGCGGGGAGCTGTTTTTT
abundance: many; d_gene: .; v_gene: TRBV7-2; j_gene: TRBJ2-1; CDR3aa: CASSRRDGLNEQFF; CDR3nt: TGTGCCAGCAGCCGCCGGGACGGGTTGAATGAGCAGTTCTTC
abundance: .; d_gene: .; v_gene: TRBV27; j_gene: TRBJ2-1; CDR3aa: CASSSDLSSYNEQFF; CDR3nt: TGTGCCAGCAGTTCGGATCTGAGCTCCTACAATGAGCAGTTCTTC
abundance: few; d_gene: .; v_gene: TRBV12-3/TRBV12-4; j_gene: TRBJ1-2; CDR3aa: CASRLQGSYGYTF; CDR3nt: TGTGCCAGCAGGTTGCAGGGGTCCTATGGCTACACCTTC
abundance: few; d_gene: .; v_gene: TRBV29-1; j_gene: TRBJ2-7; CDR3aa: CSVADGYEQYF; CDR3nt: TGCAGCGTAGCGGACGGCTACGAGCAGTACTTC
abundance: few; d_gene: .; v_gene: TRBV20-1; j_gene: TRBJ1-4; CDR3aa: CSARSSLRGEANEKLFF; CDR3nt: TGCAGTGCTAGATCTTCGCTCCGGGGGGAGGCTAATGAAAAACTGTTTTTT
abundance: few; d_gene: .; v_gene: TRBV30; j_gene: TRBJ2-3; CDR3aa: CAWSVGQGTDTQYF; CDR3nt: TGTGCCTGGAGTGTCGGGCAGGGCACAGATACGCAGTATTTT
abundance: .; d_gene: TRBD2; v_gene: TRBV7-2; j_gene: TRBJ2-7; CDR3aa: CASSLSLTSVTYEQYF; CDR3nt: TGTGCCAGCAGCTTATCGTTGACTAGCGTGACCTACGAGCAGTACTTC
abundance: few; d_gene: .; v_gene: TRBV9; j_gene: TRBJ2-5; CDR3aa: CASSEGLPMGETQYF; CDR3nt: TGTGCCAGCAGCGAGGGACTCCCAATGGGAGAGACCCAGTACTTC
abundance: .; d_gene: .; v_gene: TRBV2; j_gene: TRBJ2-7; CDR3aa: CASSEGANRSYEQYF; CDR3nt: TGTGCCAGCAGTGAAGGGGCGAACAGAAGCTACGAGCAGTACTTC
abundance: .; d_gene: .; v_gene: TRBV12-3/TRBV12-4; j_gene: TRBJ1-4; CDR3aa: CASSFHRQTPNEKLFF; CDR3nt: TGTGCCAGCAGTTTCCACAGACAGACCCCTAATGAAAAACTGTTTTTT
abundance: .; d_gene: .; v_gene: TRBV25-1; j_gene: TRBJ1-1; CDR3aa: CASSDEARGTEAFF; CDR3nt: TGTGCCAGCAGTGATGAGGCCCGAGGCACTGAAGCTTTCTTT
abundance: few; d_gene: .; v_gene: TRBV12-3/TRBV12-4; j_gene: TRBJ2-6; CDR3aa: CASKAGANVLTF; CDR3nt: TGTGCCAGCAAGGCTGGGGCCAACGTCCTGACTTTC
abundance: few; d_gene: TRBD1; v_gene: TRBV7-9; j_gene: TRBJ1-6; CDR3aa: CASSSIPGQGKSPLHF; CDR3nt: TGTGCCAGCAGCTCTATACCGGGACAGGGAAAATCACCCCTCCACTTT
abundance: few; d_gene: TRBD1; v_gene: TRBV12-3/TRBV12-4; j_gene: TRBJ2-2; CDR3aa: CASRLGQMNTGELFF; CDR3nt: TGTGCCAGCAGGCTGGGACAGATGAACACCGGGGAGCTGTTTTTT
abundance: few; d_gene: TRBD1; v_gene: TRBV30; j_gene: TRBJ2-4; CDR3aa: CAWSVSGTGVNIQYF; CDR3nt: TGTGCCTGGAGTGTATCCGGGACAGGGGTGAACATTCAGTACTTC
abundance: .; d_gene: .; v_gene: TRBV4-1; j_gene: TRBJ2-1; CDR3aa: CASSQDLSSYLNEQFF; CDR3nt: TGCGCCAGCAGCCAAGATCTGTCGTCCTACCTCAATGAGCAGTTCTTC
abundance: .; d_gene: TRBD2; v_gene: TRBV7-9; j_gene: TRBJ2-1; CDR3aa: CASISVASGNNEQFF; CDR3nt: TGTGCCAGCATCTCAGTGGCTAGCGGGAACAATGAGCAGTTCTTC
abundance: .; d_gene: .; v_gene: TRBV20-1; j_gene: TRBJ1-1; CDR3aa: CSASGPEDTEAFF; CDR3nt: TGCAGTGCTAGCGGACCTGAGGACACTGAAGCTTTCTTT
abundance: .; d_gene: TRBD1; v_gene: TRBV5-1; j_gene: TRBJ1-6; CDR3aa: CASSPIPGGKSESYNSPLHF; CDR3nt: TGCGCCAGCAGCCCCATCCCAGGGGGCAAATCTGAGTCCTATAATTCACCCCTCCACTTT
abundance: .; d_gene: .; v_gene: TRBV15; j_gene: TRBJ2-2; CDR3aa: CATSRTLNTGELFF; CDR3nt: TGTGCCACCAGCAGGACCCTGAACACCGGGGAGCTGTTTTTT
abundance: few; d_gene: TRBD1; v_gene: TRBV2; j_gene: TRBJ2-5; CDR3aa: CASSFGPDRGTQETQYF; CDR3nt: TGTGCCAGCAGCTTTGGCCCGGACAGGGGAACGCAAGAGACCCAGTACTTC
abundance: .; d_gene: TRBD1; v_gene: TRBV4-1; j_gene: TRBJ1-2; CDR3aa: CASSHQRGQDYGYTF; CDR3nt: TGCGCCAGCAGCCACCAACGGGGACAGGACTATGGCTACACCTTC
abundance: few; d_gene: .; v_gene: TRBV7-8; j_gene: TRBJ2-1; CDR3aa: CASSLAPSSSYNEQFF; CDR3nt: TGTGCCAGCAGCCTAGCACCTAGCAGCTCCTACAATGAGCAGTTCTTC
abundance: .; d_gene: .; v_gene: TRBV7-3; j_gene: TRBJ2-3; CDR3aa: CASSPGTLTDTQYF; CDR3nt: TGTGCCAGCTCGCCGGGGACTTTAACAGATACGCAGTATTTT
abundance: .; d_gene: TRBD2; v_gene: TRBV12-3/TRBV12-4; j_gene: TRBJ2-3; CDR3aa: CASSLALGTSVTDTQYF; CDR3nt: TGTGCCAGCAGTTTAGCGCTTGGGACTAGCGTAACAGATACGCAGTATTTT
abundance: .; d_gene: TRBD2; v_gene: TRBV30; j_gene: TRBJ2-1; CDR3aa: CAWSLGLAGFF; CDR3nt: TGTGCCTGGAGTTTAGGACTAGCGGGATTCTTC
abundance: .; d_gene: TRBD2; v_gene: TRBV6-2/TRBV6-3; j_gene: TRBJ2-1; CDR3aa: CASKYLTKGLAGVNNEQFF; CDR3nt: TGTGCCAGCAAATACCTCACCAAGGGACTAGCGGGGGTTAACAATGAGCAGTTCTTC
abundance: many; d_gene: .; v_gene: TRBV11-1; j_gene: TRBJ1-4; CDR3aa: CASTLGIDATNEKLFF; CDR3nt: TGTGCCAGCACGCTCGGGATAGATGCAACTAATGAAAAACTGTTTTTT
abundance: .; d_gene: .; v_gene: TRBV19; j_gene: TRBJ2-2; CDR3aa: CASSIYGGELFF; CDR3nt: TGTGCCAGTAGTATATACGGCGGGGAGCTGTTTTTT
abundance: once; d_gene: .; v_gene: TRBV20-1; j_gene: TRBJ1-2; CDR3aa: CSARDQIGLTNYGYTF; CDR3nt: TGCAGTGCTAGAGATCAAATAGGACTTACTAACTATGGCTACACCTTC
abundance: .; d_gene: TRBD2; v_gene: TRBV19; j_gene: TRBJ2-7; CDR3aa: CASSLLGLGTYEQYF; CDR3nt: TGTGCCAGTAGCCTACTGGGACTAGGGACCTACGAGCAGTACTTC
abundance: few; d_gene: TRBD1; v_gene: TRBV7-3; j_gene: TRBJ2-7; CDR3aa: CASSLLGTVNEQYF; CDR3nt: TGTGCCAGCAGCCTCTTGGGGACAGTGAACGAGCAGTACTTC
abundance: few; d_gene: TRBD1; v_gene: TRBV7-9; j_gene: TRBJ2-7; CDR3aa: CASSLTGTAYHEQYF; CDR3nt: TGTGCCAGCAGCCTAACCGGGACAGCGTACCACGAGCAGTACTTC
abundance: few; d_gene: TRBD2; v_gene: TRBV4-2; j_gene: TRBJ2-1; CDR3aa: CASSQETSGIDEQFF; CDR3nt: TGTGCCAGCAGCCAGGAAACTAGCGGGATAGATGAGCAGTTCTTC
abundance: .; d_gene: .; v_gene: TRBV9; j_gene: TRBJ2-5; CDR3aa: CASSVDSETQYF; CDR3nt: TGTGCCAGCAGCGTAGATAGTGAGACCCAGTACTTC
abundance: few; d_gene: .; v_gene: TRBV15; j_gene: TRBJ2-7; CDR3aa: CATSRDSLADEQYF; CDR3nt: TGTGCCACCAGCAGAGATTCGCTAGCTGACGAGCAGTACTTC
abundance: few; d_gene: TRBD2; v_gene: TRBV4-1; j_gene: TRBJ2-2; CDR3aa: CASSPSGRVSNTGELFF; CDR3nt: TGCGCCAGCAGCCCCTCGGGGAGGGTGTCGAACACCGGGGAGCTGTTTTTT
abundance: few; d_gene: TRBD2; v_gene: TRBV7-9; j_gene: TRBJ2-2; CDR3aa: CASSLSSGRATGELFF; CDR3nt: TGTGCCAGCAGCTTAAGCAGCGGGAGGGCGACCGGGGAGCTGTTTTTT
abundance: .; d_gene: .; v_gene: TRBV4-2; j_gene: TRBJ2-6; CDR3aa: CASSSEWASGANVLTF; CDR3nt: TGTGCCAGCAGCTCCGAGTGGGCTTCTGGGGCCAACGTCCTGACTTTC